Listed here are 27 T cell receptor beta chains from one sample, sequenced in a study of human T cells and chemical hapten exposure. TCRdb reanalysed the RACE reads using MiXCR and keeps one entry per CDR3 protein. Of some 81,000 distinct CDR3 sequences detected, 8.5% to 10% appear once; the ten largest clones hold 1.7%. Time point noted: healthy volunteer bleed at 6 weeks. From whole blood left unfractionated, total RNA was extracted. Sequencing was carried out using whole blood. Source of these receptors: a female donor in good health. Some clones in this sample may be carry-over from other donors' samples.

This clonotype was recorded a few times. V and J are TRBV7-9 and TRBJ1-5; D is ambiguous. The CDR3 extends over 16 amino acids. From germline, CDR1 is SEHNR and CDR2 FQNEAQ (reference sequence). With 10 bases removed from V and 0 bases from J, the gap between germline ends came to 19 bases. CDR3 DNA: TGTGCCACAACCTCGGGTAAGGGCAATAGCAATCAGCCCCAGCATTTT. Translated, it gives CATTSGKGNSNQPQHF.

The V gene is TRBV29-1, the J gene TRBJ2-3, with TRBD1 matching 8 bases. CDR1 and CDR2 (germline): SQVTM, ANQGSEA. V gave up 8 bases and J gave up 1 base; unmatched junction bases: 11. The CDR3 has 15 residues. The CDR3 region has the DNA TGCAGCTCTTCCGGACAGGGCATACGCACAGATACGCAGTATTTT. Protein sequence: CSSSGQGIRTDTQYF.

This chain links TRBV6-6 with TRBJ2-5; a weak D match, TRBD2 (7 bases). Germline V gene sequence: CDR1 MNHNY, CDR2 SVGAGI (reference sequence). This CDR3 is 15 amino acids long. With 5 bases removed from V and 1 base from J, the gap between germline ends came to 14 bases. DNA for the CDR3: TGTGCCAGCAGTAGACTAGGGGGGGGCCAAGAGACCCAGTACTTC. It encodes CASSRLGGGQETQYF.

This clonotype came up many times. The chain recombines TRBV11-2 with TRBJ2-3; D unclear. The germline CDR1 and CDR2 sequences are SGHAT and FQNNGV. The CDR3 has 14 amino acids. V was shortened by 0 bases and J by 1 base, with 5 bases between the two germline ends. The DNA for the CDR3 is TGTGCCAGCAGCTTAGATTGGGGCACAGATACGCAGTATTTT. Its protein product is CASSLDWGTDTQYF. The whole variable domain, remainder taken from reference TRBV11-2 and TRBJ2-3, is EAGVAQSPRYKIIEKRQSVAFWCNPISGHATLYWYQQILGQGPKLLIQFQNNGVVDDSQLPKDRFSAERLKGVDSTLKIQPAKLEDSAVYLCASSLDWGTDTQYFGPGTRLTVL.

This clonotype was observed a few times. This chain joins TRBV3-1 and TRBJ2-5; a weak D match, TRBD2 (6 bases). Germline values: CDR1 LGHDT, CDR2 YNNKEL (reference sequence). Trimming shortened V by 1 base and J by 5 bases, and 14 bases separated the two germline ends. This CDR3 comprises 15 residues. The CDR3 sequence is CASSQVKDGGETQYF. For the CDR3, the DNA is TGTGCCAGCAGCCAAGTAAAGGACGGGGGTGAGACCCAGTACTTC.

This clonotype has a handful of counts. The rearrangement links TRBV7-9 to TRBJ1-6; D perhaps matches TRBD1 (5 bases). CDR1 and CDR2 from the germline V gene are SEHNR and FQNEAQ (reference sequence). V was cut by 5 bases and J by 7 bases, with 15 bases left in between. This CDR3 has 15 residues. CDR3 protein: CASSPPGVGNSPLHF. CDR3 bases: TGTGCCAGCAGCCCTCCGGGGGTAGGAAATTCACCCCTCCACTTT.

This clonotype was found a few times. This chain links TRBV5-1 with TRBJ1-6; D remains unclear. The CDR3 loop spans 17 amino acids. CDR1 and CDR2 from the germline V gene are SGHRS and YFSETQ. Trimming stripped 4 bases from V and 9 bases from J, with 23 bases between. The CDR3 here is CASSLSADASVGSPLHF. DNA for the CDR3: TGCGCCAGCAGCCTGTCAGCGGACGCCTCCGTCGGTTCACCCCTCCACTTT.

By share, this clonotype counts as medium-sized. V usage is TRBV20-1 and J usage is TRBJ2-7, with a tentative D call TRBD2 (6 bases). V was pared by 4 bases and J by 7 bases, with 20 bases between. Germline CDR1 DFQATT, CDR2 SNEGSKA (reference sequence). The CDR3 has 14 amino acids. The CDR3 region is CSAKSDFSGREQYF. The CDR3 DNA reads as TGCAGTGCTAAGTCGGACTTCTCAGGGAGGGAGCAGTACTTC.

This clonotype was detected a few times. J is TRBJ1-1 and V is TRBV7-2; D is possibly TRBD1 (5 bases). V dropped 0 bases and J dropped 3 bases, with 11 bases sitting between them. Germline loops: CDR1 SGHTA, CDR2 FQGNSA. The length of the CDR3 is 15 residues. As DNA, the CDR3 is TGTGCCAGCAGCTTAGCGGGGGGGTTCGACACTGAAGCTTTCTTT. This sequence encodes CASSLAGGFDTEAFF. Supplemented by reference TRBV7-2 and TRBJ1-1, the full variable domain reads GAGVSQSPSNKVTEKGKDVELRCDPISGHTALYWYRQSLGQGLEFLIYFQGNSAPDKSGLPSDRFSAERTGGSVSTLTIQRTQQEDSAVYLCASSLAGGFDTEAFFGQGTRLTVV.

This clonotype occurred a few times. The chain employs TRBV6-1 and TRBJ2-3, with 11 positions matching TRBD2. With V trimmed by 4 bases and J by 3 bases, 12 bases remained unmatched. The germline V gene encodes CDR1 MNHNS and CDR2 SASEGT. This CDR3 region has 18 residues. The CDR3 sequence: CASSGIAGGPPPTDTQYF. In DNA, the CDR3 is TGTGCCAGCAGTGGAATAGCGGGGGGGCCCCCCCCTACAGATACGCAGTATTTT.

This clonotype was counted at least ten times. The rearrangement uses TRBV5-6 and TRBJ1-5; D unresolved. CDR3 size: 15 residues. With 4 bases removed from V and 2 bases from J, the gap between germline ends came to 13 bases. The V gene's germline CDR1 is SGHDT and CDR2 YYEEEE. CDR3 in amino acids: CASSRGGYGNQPQHF. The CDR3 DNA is TGTGCCAGCAGCCGAGGCGGGTACGGCAATCAGCCCCAGCATTTT.

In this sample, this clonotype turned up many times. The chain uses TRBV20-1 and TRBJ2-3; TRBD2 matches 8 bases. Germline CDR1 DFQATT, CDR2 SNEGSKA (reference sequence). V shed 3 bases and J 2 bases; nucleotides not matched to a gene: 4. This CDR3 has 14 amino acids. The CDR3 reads CSASGGGYTDTQYF. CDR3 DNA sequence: TGCAGTGCTAGTGGCGGGGGGTACACAGATACGCAGTATTTT.

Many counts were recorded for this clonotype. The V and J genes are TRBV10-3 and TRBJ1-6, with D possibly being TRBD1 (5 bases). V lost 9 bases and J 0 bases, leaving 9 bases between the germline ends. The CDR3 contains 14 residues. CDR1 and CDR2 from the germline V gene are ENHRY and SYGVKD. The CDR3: CAINQGSYNSPLHF. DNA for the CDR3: TGTGCCATTAACCAGGGCTCCTATAATTCACCCCTCCACTTT.

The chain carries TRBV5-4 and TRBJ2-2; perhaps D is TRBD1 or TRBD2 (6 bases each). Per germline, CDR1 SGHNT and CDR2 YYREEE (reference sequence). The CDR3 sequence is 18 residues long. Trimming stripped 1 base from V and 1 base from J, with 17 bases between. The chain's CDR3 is CASSLPTGGGMNTGELFF. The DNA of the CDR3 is TGTGCCAGCAGCTTGCCCACAGGAGGGGGAATGAACACCGGGGAGCTGTTTTTT.

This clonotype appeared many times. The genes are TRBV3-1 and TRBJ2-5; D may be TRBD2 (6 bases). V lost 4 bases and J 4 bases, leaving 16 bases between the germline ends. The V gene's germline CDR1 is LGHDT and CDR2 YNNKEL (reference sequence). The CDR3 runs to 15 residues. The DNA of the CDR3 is TGTGCCAGCAGCCCCGGATGGGGGGTAAGAGAGACCCAGTACTTC. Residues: CASSPGWGVRETQYF.

The CDR3: CASSYSPQRFTTEAFF. CDR3 nucleotides: TGTGCCAGCAGTTACTCCCCGCAAAGGTTTACCACTGAAGCTTTCTTT. V gene TRBV6-5 combines with J gene TRBJ1-1; D is uncertain. V was pared by 0 bases and J by 4 bases, with 15 bases between. Germline loops: CDR1 MNHEY, CDR2 SVGAGI. The CDR3 consists of 16 residues.

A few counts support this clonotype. CDR3 nucleotide sequence: TGCGCCAGCAGCTTGGTGGGGCCACAACACGGTTCACCCCTCCACTTT. Translated: CASSLVGPQHGSPLHF. The V call is TRBV5-1, the J call TRBJ1-6; possible D gene TRBD1, 5 bases. The V gene lost 0 bases and the J gene lost 9 bases, with 16 bases spanning the gap. CDR1 and CDR2 (germline): SGHRS, YFSETQ. This CDR3 spans 16 amino acids.

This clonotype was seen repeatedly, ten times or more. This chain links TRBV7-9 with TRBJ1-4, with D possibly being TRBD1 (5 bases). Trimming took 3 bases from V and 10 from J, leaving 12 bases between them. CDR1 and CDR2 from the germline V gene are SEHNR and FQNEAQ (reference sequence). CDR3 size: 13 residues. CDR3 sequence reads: CASSFSGEGKLFF. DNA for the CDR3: TGTGCCAGCAGCTTCTCGGGGGAAGGAAAACTGTTTTTT.

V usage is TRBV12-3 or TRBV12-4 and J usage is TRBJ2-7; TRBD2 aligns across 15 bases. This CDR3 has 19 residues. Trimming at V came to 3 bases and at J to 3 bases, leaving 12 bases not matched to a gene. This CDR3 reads CASSFNFGTSGGTYYEQYF. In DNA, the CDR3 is TGTGCCAGCAGTTTTAATTTTGGGACTAGCGGGGGGACATACTACGAGCAGTACTTC.

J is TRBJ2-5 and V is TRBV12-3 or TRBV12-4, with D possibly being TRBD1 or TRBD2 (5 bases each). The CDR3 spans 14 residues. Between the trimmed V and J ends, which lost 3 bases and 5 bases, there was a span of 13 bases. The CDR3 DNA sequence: TGTGCCAGCAGTTTCATGGGGGATGGGGAGACCCAGTACTTC. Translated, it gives CASSFMGDGETQYF.

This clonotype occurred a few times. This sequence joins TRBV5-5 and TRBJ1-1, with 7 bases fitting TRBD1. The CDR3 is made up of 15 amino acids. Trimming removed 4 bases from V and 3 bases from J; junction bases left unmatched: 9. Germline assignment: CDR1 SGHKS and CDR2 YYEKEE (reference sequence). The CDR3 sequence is CASSKYRGIDTEAFF. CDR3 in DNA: TGTGCCAGCAGCAAATACAGGGGAATTGACACTGAAGCTTTCTTT.

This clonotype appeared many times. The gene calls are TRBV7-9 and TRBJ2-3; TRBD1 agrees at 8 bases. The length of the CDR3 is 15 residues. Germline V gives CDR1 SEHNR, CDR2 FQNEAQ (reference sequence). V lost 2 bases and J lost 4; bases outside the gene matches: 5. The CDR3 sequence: CASSLRAGGPDTQYF. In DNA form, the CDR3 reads TGTGCCAGCAGCTTACGGGCAGGGGGCCCAGATACGCAGTATTTT.

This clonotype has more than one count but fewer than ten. DNA for the CDR3: TGTGCCAGCAGCTACAGTACGGGTGCCGGGGAGCTGTTTTTT. Translating it yields CASSYSTGAGELFF. This chain links TRBV7-7 with TRBJ2-2; D not certain. The germline CDR1 and CDR2 sequences are SSHAT and FNYEAQ (reference sequence). The CDR3 sequence is 14 residues long. Trimming removed 4 bases at V and 6 bases at J, with 12 bases between.

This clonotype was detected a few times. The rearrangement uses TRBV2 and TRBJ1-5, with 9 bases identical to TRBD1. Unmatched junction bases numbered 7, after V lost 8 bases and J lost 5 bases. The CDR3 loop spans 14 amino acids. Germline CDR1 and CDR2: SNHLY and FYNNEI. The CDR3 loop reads CASWGQGCDQPQHF. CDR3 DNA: TGTGCCAGCTGGGGACAGGGATGTGATCAGCCCCAGCATTTT. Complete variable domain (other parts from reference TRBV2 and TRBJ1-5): EPEVTQTPSHQVTQMGQEVILRCVPISNHLYFYWYRQILGQKVEFLVSFYNNEISEKSEIFDDQFSVERPDGSNFTLKIRSTKLEDSAMYFCASWGQGCDQPQHFGDGTRLSIL.

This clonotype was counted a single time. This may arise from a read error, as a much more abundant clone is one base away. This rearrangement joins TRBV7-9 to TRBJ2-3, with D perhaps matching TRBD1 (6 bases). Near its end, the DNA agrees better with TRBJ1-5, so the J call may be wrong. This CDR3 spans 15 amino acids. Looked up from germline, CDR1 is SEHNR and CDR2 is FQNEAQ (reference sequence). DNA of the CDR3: TGTGCCAGCAGCTTAGCAGGGGGTCCCACAGATACGCAGCATTTT. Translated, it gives CASSLAGGPTDTQHF.

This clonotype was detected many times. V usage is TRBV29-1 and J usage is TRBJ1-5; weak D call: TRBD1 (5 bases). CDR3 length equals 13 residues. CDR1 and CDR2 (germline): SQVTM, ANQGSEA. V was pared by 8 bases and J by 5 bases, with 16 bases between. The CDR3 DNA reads TGCAGCTCCTCTGAGGGGAGGGATCAGCCCCAGCATTTT. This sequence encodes CSSSEGRDQPQHF.

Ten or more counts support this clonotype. The CDR3 spells CASSFLGQGGNEQFF. The CDR3 DNA reads as TGCGCCAGCAGCTTTCTCGGGCAGGGGGGAAATGAGCAGTTCTTC. The chain employs TRBV5-1 and TRBJ2-1; maybe TRBD1 (7 bases). Germline CDR1 reads SGHRS; CDR2 reads YFSETQ. The CDR3 consists of 15 residues. V was shortened by 2 bases and J by 7 bases, with 16 bases between the two germline ends.